The present T cell receptor (beta chain) was sequenced within a study of metastatic and nonmetastatic thyroid tumors (dated by TCRdb to the early 2020s). With regard to the full study: The researchers compared repertoires between peripheral blood samples and tumor or nodule tissue samples from patients with malignant or benign thyroid disease.

Before undergoing thyroid surgery, none of the patients had been given any kind of treatment. The study retrospectively analysed patient clinical samples collected from about 2012 to 2018 using T-cell receptor beta sequencing. The cysteine opens and the phenylalanine closes a CDR3 of 16 amino acids. The only DNA kept is the CDR3, 48 bases in frame from the first base. V is clipped by 0 bases and J by 0 bases, and the sequence between their germline boundaries is 13 bases long. CDR1 and CDR2 (SGHRS, YFSETQ) derive from the germline V gene. On this clone itself: No antigen is known for it. Base qualities are not provided; no much larger clone lies one nucleotide away.

Libraries were constructed by PCR. The sample was run on an Illumina HiSeq 4000. The TCR beta-chain CDR3 region of each patient was profiled by high-throughput sequencing. Under the source paper's analysis protocol: The researchers built a classifier to tell apart papillary thyroid cancer patients with distant metastasis, based on CDR3 differences among clinicopathological groups. Repertoire diversity was assessed with the Shannon index, and tumor-blood repertoire similarity with the Morisita-Horn index. The public reads were quality trimmed at Q25 with fastp and then assembled into clones with MiXCR by TCRdb, keeping productive beta chains. TCRdb assigned the V and J calls; the authors' analysis was not used. The sample table holds about 16,000 clones, of which 31% were seen once. About 10% of the sample goes to the ten largest clones. The research as a whole found: In both blood and tumor samples, TCR beta diversity was reported to be significantly higher in malignant tumors than in benign nodules.

Source material: blood. The chain links TRBV5-1 with TRBJ2-7, and possibly TRBD2, on 5 matching bases. The receptor's source is a female donor with papillary thyroid cancer or a benign thyroid nodule (not recorded which). Some clones in this sample may be carry-over from other donors' samples. The sequenced DNA is TGCGCCAGCAGCTTGGCCGGTACGGGATCCTCCTACGAGCAGTACTTC. The resulting protein is CASSLAGTGSSYEQYF.